Listed below are T cell receptor beta chains from one sample, sequenced in a study of shared clonotypes between healthy human individuals. Only in-frame clones appear in the TCRdb table, and some are missing; sequencing was by immunoSEQ multiplex PCR. The data contain 950,000 to 1,100,000 clones, around 82% of them singletons. The sequencing sample was made of memory CD4+ T cells from PBMCs. These receptor sequences come from a man aged 18 to 29 in good health. Some clones in this sample may be carry-over from other donors' samples. Both conserved end residues are part of each CDR3. D genes are given only for firm matches. Clone size is stated in some rows and not others, as once, few, many or a class when expanded.

CDR3 DNA: TGTGCCAGCTCACCACTCATTCCAGGGGCCACCCAAGAGACCCAGTACTTC
CDR3 protein: CASSPLIPGATQETQYF
D gene: NA
V gene: TRBV18
clone size: NA
J gene: TRBJ2-5

CDR3 DNA: TGTGCCAGCAGCCAAGATCACTCGACAGGGAGCGGCTACACCTTC
CDR3 protein: CASSQDHSTGSGYTF
D gene: TRBD1
V gene: TRBV14
clone size: NA
J gene: TRBJ1-2

CDR3 DNA: TGTGCCAGCAGCTTGGGATCGGGAGGCAGAACCGGGGAGCTGTTTTTT
CDR3 protein: CASSLGSGGRTGELFF
D gene: TRBD2
V gene: TRBV5-4
clone size: NA
J gene: TRBJ2-2

CDR3 DNA: TGCAGTGCTACCGACTACTACGAGCAGTACTTC
CDR3 protein: CSATDYYEQYF
D gene: NA
V gene: TRBV20-1
clone size: NA
J gene: TRBJ2-7

CDR3 DNA: TGTGCCAGCAGCTTAGACTCAGGGGGTGGGGATACGCAGTATTTT
CDR3 protein: CASSLDSGGGDTQYF
D gene: TRBD1
V gene: TRBV11-2
clone size: NA
J gene: TRBJ2-3

CDR3 DNA: TGCGCCAGCAGCTTTCGGGGGCCAGAGACCCAGTACTTC
CDR3 protein: CASSFRGPETQYF
D gene: NA
V gene: TRBV5-1
clone size: NA
J gene: TRBJ2-5

CDR3 DNA: TGTGCCAGCACTTTCGGGACAGGAGCTAACTATGGCTACACCTTC
CDR3 protein: CASTFGTGANYGYTF
D gene: TRBD1
V gene: TRBV28
clone size: NA
J gene: TRBJ1-2

CDR3 DNA: TGTGCCAGCAGCTTAGAATCGGCGGGGGGCTCCTACGAGCAGTACTTC
CDR3 protein: CASSLESAGGSYEQYF
D gene: TRBD2
V gene: TRBV7-8
clone size: few
J gene: TRBJ2-7

CDR3 DNA: TGTGCCAGCAGCCCCTACGGGTATGCGGCGGAGCAGTTCTTC
CDR3 protein: CASSPYGYAAEQFF
D gene: NA
V gene: TRBV7-2
clone size: once
J gene: TRBJ2-1

CDR3 DNA: TGTGCCACCCTTCCGACTAGCGGGTCCTACAATGAGCAGTTCTTC
CDR3 protein: CATLPTSGSYNEQFF
D gene: TRBD2
V gene: TRBV6-6
clone size: NA
J gene: TRBJ2-1

CDR3 DNA: TGTGCCAGCAGCCCACTAGCCCACGCCGGCAATGAGCAGTTCTTC
CDR3 protein: CASSPLAHAGNEQFF
D gene: NA
V gene: TRBV11-2
clone size: NA
J gene: TRBJ2-1

CDR3 DNA: TGTGCCAGCCAGGGACAGGGGTCTGAAGCTTTCTTT
CDR3 protein: CASQGQGSEAFF
D gene: TRBD1
V gene: TRBV2
clone size: NA
J gene: TRBJ1-1

CDR3 DNA: TGTGCCTGGAGACCCACCAGGTTGGTCGAAAAACTGTTTTTT
CDR3 protein: CAWRPTRLVEKLFF
D gene: NA
V gene: TRBV30
clone size: NA
J gene: TRBJ1-4

CDR3 DNA: TGTGCCAGCAGCCCTCGCGACAGGGAACGAAAGTACTTC
CDR3 protein: CASSPRDRERKYF
D gene: TRBD1
V gene: TRBV7-9
clone size: NA
J gene: TRBJ2-7

CDR3 DNA: TGTGCCAGCAGTTTACTAAAGGGTGCTAATGAAAAACTGTTTTTT
CDR3 protein: CASSLLKGANEKLFF
D gene: NA
V gene: TRBV28
clone size: NA
J gene: TRBJ1-4